Given below is one T cell receptor beta chain in context. Antigen: not known. These data come from a study of cytomegalovirus exposure and HLA in healthy donors. Study-wide findings and caveats: Rarity held for most TCR sequences, but there were some public TCRs that occurred in many donors.

Both 60 Vbeta primers and 13 Jbeta primers went into the PCR. Assay used: immunoSEQ multiplex PCR; TCRdb lists only in-frame clones, some missing. The data contain approximately 150,000 clones, roughly 85% of them singletons. Material for sequencing was PBMCs. This sequence was found in a man aged 35-49 years in good health and CMV-seronegative.

CDR3 DNA: TGCGCCAGCAGCTTTACGAGAGGGGAGACCCAGTACTTC. Protein: CASSFTRGETQYF. The chain employs TRBV4-3 and TRBJ2-5; TRBD2 is a possible D gene (5 bases). Germline-derived CDR1 and CDR2 are LGHNA and YSLEER. The CDR3 has 13 residues. V lost 5 bases, J lost 5 bases, and 12 bases lay in between.